This T cell receptor (beta chain) is from a study of T cells after yellow fever vaccination (dated by TCRdb to between 2018 and 2021). Study-wide context: The SMART-Seq v4 Ultra Low Input RNA kit was used to prepare libraries from fractions with low cell numbers. Blood was drawn at multiple timepoints before and after primary and secondary immunization, with bulk PBMC replicates and cell subsets isolated. To track T-cell clones before and after primary and booster YFV17D yellow fever vaccination, bulk TCR alpha and beta repertoires were sequenced longitudinally. The cohort comprised two healthy male donors, one aged 18 to 30 and one aged 30 to 40 years.

On this clonotype: This clone's antigen is unknown. One end of the junction fails to match germline, which may point to a read error.

TCR cDNA was made using 5'RACE template switching, a step that added a universal primer site and unique molecular identifiers. cDNA synthesis was primed from both the TCR alpha and TCR beta constant segments. Libraries were amplified in two PCR steps, with sample barcodes and sequencing adapters added in the second step. Sequencing of the libraries was done on either Illumina HiSeq 2500 (2x100 bp) or NovaSeq (2x150 bp). The original methods were these. Demultiplexing of reads and collapsing into UMI consensus sequences were performed with MIGEC, and V(D)J alignment was carried out with MiXCR. Vaccine-responding clonotypes were defined with edgeR using replicate PBMC samples, requiring FDR below 0.01 and a log2 fold change above 5 up to day 15. Each bulk clonotype was labeled CD4 or CD8 based on which sequenced repertoire, CD4 or CD8, contained the clonotype at higher abundance. The public reads were run again by TCRdb, first through fastp at Q25 and then through MiXCR, and only productive beta chains were kept. Duplicate CDR3 protein sequences are folded into a single record with the most common DNA and genes. V and J calls and clone size were set by TCRdb, not the authors. Present in this sample are 200,000 to 300,000 distinct CDR3 sequences, around 6.7% of which were seen just once. About 0.95% of the sample is taken by the ten largest.

From the germline V gene, CDR1 is SGHTA and CDR2 is FQGNSA. The CDR3 starts with the cysteine, ends with the phenylalanine, and has 14 residues. CDR3 DNA only is kept here, 42 bases in frame from base 1. Interpreted using the paper, the treatment or condition label stands for: live attenuated yellow fever vaccine strain. A standard Ficoll-Paque protocol was used to isolate PBMCs from peripheral blood. CD4 and CD8 T-cell fractions were isolated with Dynabeads CD4 and CD8 positive selection kits. RNA was extracted with TriZol from bulk PBMCs, CD4 and CD8 fractions, and dextramer-positive and dextramer-negative fractions. Overall study outcomes, separate from this receptor: A small fraction of clonotypes showed up in both the CD4 and CD8 compartments, probably as a result of convergent recombination. Most clones expanded after primary vaccination were re-detected after the booster (around 96% of CD4 and approximately 88% of CD8), suggesting broad memory maintenance. The secondary T-cell response was found to be weaker but faster than the primary response, with a peak reached on day 5 rather than on day 15. Because the study included only a couple of donors, the extent to which the findings can be generalized is limited. Computational filtering was required because FACS-sorted repertoires could contain abundant contaminating clonotypes from the bulk population.

The specimen comprised CD4+ T cells sorted from PBMCs, sampled on the day of the yellow fever booster vaccination. The receptor chain draws on TRBV7-2 and TRBJ2-7, and possibly TRBD2, on 6 matching bases. The TCR comes from a man aged 25 to 45 who received the YFV17D yellow fever vaccine. For the CDR3, the sequence is CASNLRESSYEQYF. The sequenced DNA is TGTGCCAGCAACTTACGGGAGAGCTCCTACGAGCAGTACTTC.